The clone carrying this T cell receptor (beta chain) has a handful of counts. TCR beta cDNA was reverse-transcribed from about 500 ng of total RNA. The reaction used a constant-region primer and ProtoScript II reverse transcriptase. ARM-PCR, slightly modified, supplied the TCR beta libraries through three nested multiplex PCR rounds. The two initial PCR rounds, about 9 cycles each, used TRBV1-TRBV30 forward and C-beta reverse primers. MiXCR, applied by TCRdb to the multiplex PCR reads, yields one record per CDR3 protein. The sample carries 120,000 or so distinct CDR3 sequences, 55% to 75% recorded once. CDR3 size: 16 residues. V was cut by 2 bases and J by 7 bases, with 19 bases left in between. CDR1 SGHVS and CDR2 FQNEAQ come from the germline V gene. Co-extraction of RNA and DNA was performed on about 19-33 mg of unsorted bulk tissue. The sample is drawn from a study of tumor-infiltrating lymphocytes in primary liver carcinoma.

The origin of this receptor is a woman aged 55 to 70 with primary liver carcinoma and hepatitis B virus infection. Sequencing was carried out using liver tumor tissue from sampling region 1. Indicated subset: tumor region T1, superior pole. The rearrangement links TRBV7-8 to TRBJ2-3, with a possible D match to TRBD2 (6 bases). CDR3 DNA sequence: TGTGCCAGCAGCTTATTGGGCAGGAGGGCCTTTAATACGCAGTATTTT. As protein: CASSLLGRRAFNTQYF.